One sample yielded the 8 T cell receptor beta chains listed below, sequenced in a study of siplizumab effects on memory and regulatory T cells (dated by TCRdb to about 2019). The library was made by the immunoSEQ multiplex PCR assay. TCRdb holds this immuneACCESS table with in-frame rearrangements only. Some clones are missing; in checked studies, unresolved V genes explain under half, and the rest has no known cause. The sample yields approximately 60,000 clones; 90% to 97% were counted once. Approximately 0.1% of the sample goes to the ten largest clones. The specimen sequenced was naive CD8+ T cells sorted from blood. What the cell subset or site label conveys for this sample: unstimulated naive T cells. These receptors were obtained from a human donor in good health.

The V gene is TRBV6-1, the J gene TRBJ2-7, with a weak D call TRBD2 (5 bases). In germline, CDR1 is MNHNS, CDR2 SASEGT. V gave up 1 base and J gave up 2 bases, with 6 bases separating them. This CDR3 contains 13 residues. CDR3 region: CASSEGGAYEQYF. In DNA form, the CDR3 reads TGTGCCAGCAGTGAAGGGGGAGCCTACGAGCAGTACTTC.

The genes are TRBV7-6 and TRBJ2-7; 7 bases fit TRBD1. The CDR3 totals 13 residues. V shed 4 bases, J shed 5 bases, and the junction held 5 bases outside the gene matches. The V gene's germline CDR1 is SGHVS and CDR2 FNYEAQ. This CDR3 reads CASSSTGFDEQYF. As DNA, the CDR3 is TGTGCCAGCAGCTCGACAGGGTTCGACGAGCAGTACTTC. Together with reference TRBV7-6 and TRBJ2-7, the CDR3 gives the full variable domain: GAGVSQSPRYKVTKRGQDVALRCDPISGHVSLYWYRQALGQGPEFLTYFNYEAQQDKSGLPNDRFSAERPEGSISTLTIQRTEQRDSAMYRCASSSTGFDEQYFGPGTRLTVT.

This clone was recorded once. The chain is built from TRBV7-3 and TRBJ2-1, with D possibly being TRBD2 (5 bases). The ends were cut back, 5 bases at V and 0 bases at J, with 14 bases in the middle. Germline CDR1 is SGHTA and CDR2 is FQGTGA. CDR3 length equals 16 residues. CDR3 region: CASSVLVGSSYNEQFF. CDR3 in DNA: TGTGCCAGCAGCGTCCTGGTGGGGAGCTCCTACAATGAGCAGTTCTTC.

This chain uses TRBV19 with TRBJ1-1, with no clear D. This CDR3 contains 13 residues. The V gene's germline CDR1 is LNHDA and CDR2 SQIVND (reference sequence). V lost 6 bases to trimming and J lost 4 bases, with 12 bases between them. The CDR3 bases are TGTGCCAGTAGCTCGTCCTGGGGCACTGAAGCTTTCTTT. Residues: CASSSSWGTEAFF.

This chain joins TRBV19 and TRBJ1-2; D remains unclear. Germline loops: CDR1 LNHDA, CDR2 SQIVND (reference sequence). The CDR3 totals 12 residues. Trimming removed 2 bases at V and 3 bases at J, with 4 bases between. The CDR3 reads CASSIFDYGYTF. CDR3 nucleotides: TGTGCCAGTAGTATATTCGACTATGGCTACACCTTC.

This chain uses TRBV19 with TRBJ1-5; 8 positions agree with TRBD1. The germline V gene has CDR1 LNHDA and CDR2 SQIVND (reference sequence). There are 17 residues in the CDR3. Germline trimming cut 1 base from V and 1 base from J; bases unmatched to any gene: 6. Here the CDR3 reads CASSIGQGRLSNQPQHF. The CDR3 DNA reads as TGTGCCAGTAGTATAGGACAGGGGAGGTTGAGCAATCAGCCCCAGCATTTT.

The CDR3 sequence is CASSSLAGGLGDTQYF. The DNA of the CDR3 is TGTGCCAGCAGTTCCCTAGCGGGGGGCCTTGGAGATACGCAGTATTTT. V and J are TRBV6-5 and TRBJ2-3; TRBD2 agrees at 11 bases. Germline assignment: CDR1 MNHEY and CDR2 SVGAGI. The CDR3 length is 16 residues. V lost 4 bases and J lost 5; bases outside the gene matches: 8.

The V gene is TRBV11-3, the J gene TRBJ2-1; possibly TRBD2 for D (5 bases). Trimming shortened V by 4 bases and J by 0 bases, and 10 bases separated the two germline ends. Germline V gene lookup returns CDR1 SGHNT and CDR2 YENEEA. The CDR3 runs to 15 residues. The CDR3 reads CASSSDRDSYNEQFF. The CDR3 DNA is TGTGCCAGCAGCTCGGACCGGGACTCCTACAATGAGCAGTTCTTC.